What follows are 4 T cell receptor beta chains derived from one specimen sequenced in a study of identical twins (dated by TCRdb to the mid-2010s). The library was produced with 5' RACE. TCRdb names Illumina HiSeq 2000 as the instrument used. TCRdb cleaned the public reads at Q25 with fastp, built clones with MiXCR and kept in-frame beta chains. Rows are combined by CDR3 protein, so each entry shows the most common genes and DNA. The sample table records just under 650,000 distinct CDR3 sequences; under 8.5% of these occur just once. Around 1.6% of the sample is in the top ten clones. These data were also reused for a study on yellow fever vaccine responses in identical twins.

Specimen: PBMCs. The receptors come from a woman aged 18-29 years in good health.

This chain links TRBV5-1 with TRBJ1-6; D may be TRBD1 (6 bases). V was shortened by 2 bases and J by 4 bases, with 7 bases between the two germline ends. The CDR3 is made up of 14 amino acids. In germline, CDR1 is SGHRS, CDR2 YFSETQ. The CDR3, as DNA: TGCGCCAGCAGCTTCCAGGGGTATAATTCACCCCTCCACTTT. As protein: CASSFQGYNSPLHF.

This clonotype has more than one count but fewer than ten. The V and J genes are TRBV12-3 or TRBV12-4 and TRBJ2-1; 11 bases line up with TRBD2. The CDR3 sequence is 14 residues long. V gave up 7 bases and J gave up 8 bases; unmatched junction bases: 7. CDR3 loop: CASILAGGSDEQFF. CDR3 nucleotide sequence: TGTGCCAGCATTCTAGCGGGAGGCAGCGATGAGCAGTTCTTC.

This clonotype was counted a few times. The chain is built from TRBV7-9 and TRBJ1-1; D is unclear. Trimming took 5 bases from V and 11 from J, leaving 6 bases between them. The V gene's germline CDR1 is SEHNR and CDR2 FQNEAQ (reference sequence). This CDR3 spans 9 amino acids. CDR3 region: CASSPVAFF. The CDR3 nucleotides read TGTGCCAGCAGCCCGGTGGCTTTCTTT.

This clonotype has at least ten counts. The rearrangement links TRBV7-8 to TRBJ2-1; weak D call: TRBD2 (5 bases). Germline V gene sequence: CDR1 SGHVS, CDR2 FQNEAQ. The CDR3 has 12 amino acids. Trimming left V 5 bases short and J 10 bases short, with 12 bases between. The CDR3, as DNA: TGTGCCAGCAGCCCAACGTCGGGAGAGCAGTTCTTC. As protein: CASSPTSGEQFF.